This TCR beta chain was recovered during a study of early T cells in non-severe SARS-CoV-2 infection. The wider study: Sequenced bulk RNA came from whole blood that was unsorted, and chains were unpaired. Study results and caveats: Anti-spike CD8 responses were favored by VDJdb matching, which missed private and CD4 specificities.

Individual cDNA molecules received unique molecular identifiers during library preparation. MiXCR, applied by TCRdb to the 5' RACE reads, yields one record per CDR3 protein. Altogether over 80,000 distinct CDR3 sequences are present, approximately 12% being singletons, with the ten largest covering approximately 4%. CDR1 and CDR2 (germline): SEHNR, FQNEAQ (reference sequence). The V gene lost 5 bases and the J gene lost 4 bases, with 11 bases spanning the gap. The CDR3 is made up of 13 amino acids. This clonotype has more than one count but fewer than ten. Its cognate antigen is unknown. The TCR originated in an adult who was a healthcare worker with PCR-confirmed SARS-CoV-2 infection or an uninfected control (not recorded which). Material: whole blood, obtained at baseline. The V call is TRBV7-9, the J call TRBJ1-1, with D perhaps TRBD1 (5 bases). Written as DNA, the CDR3 is TGTGCCAGCAGCGACCGGGACCCCACTGAAGCTTTCTTT. Residues: CASSDRDPTEAFF.